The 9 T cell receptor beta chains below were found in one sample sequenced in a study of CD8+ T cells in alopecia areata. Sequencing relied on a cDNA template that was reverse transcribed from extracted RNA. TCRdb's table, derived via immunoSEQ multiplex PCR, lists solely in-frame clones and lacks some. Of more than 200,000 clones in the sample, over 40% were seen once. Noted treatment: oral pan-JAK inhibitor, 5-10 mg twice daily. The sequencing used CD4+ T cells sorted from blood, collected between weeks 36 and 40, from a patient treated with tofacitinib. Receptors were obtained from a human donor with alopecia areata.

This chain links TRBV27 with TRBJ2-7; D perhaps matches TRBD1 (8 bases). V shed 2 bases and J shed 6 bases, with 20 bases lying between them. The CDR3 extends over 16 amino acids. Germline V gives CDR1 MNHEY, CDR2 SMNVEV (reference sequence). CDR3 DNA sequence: TGTGCCAGCAGTTTAAAGGGCCGACAGGGGAGGGCCGAGCAGTACTTC. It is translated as CASSLKGRQGRAEQYF.

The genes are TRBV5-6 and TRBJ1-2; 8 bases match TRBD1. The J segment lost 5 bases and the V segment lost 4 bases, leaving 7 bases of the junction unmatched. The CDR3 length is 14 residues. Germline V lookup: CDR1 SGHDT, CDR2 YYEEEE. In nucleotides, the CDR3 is TGTGCCAGCAGCCCAGAGCGACAGGGGTATGGCTACACCTTC. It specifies CASSPERQGYGYTF.

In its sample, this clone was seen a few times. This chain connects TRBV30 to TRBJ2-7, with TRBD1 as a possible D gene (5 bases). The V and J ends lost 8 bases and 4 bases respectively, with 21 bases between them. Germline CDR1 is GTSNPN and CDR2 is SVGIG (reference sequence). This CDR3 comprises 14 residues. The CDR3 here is CAGSEDILFYEQYF. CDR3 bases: TGTGCCGGCTCCGAGGACATACTATTTTACGAGCAGTACTTC.

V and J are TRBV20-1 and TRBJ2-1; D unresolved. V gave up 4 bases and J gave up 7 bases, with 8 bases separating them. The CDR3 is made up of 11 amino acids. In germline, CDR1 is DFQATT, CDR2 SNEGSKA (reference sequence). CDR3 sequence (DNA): TGCAGTGCTAAAGGGTCAAATGAGCAGTTCTTC. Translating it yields CSAKGSNEQFF.

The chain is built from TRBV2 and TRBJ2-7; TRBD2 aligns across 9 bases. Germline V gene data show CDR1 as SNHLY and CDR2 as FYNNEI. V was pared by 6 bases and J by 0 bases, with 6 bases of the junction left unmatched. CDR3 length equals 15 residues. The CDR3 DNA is TGTGCCAGCAGCTCTAGCGGGACTAGCTCCTACGAGCAGTACTTC. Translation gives CASSSSGTSSYEQYF.

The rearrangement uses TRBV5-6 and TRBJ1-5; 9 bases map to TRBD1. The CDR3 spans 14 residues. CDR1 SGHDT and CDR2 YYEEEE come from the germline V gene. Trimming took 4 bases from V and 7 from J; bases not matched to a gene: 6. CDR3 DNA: TGTGCCAGCAGCCCGGACAGGGGTGGCCAGCCCCAGCATTTT. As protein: CASSPDRGGQPQHF.

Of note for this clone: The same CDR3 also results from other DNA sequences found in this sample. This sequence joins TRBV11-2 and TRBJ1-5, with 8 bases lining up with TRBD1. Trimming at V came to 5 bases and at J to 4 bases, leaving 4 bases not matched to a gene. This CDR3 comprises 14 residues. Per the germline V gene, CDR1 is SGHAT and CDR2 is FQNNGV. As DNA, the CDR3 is TGTGCCAGCAGCCCGGACAGGGCAAATCAGCCCCAGCATTTT. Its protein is CASSPDRANQPQHF.

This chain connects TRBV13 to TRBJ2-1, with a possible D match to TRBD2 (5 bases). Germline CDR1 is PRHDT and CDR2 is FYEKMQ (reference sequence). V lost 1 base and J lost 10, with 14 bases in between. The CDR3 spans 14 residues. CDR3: CASSLVYLADEQFF. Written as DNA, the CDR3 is TGTGCCAGCAGCTTAGTGTACCTAGCAGACGAGCAGTTCTTC. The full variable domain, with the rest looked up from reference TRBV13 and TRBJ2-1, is AAGVIQSPRHLIKEKRETATLKCYPIPRHDTVYWYQQGPGQDPQFLISFYEKMQSDKGSIPDRFSAQQFSDYHSELNMSSLELGDSALYFCASSLVYLADEQFFGPGTRLTVL.

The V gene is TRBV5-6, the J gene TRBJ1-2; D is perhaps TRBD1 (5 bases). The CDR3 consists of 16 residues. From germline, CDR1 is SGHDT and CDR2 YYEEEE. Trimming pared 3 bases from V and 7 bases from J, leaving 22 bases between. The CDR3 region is CASSSSQQGFNSGYTF. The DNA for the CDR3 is TGTGCCAGCAGCTCCTCCCAGCAGGGTTTTAATTCTGGCTACACCTTC.